Listed here are 14 T cell receptor beta chains from one sample, sequenced in a study of identical twins. One entry per CDR3 protein results from TCRdb running MiXCR on the 5' RACE reads. The sample shows more than 650,000 distinct CDR3 sequences, less than 7% of them seen only once. Material: naive T cells sorted from blood. These receptors all come from a man aged 18 to 29 in good health.

There are many counts of this clonotype. This chain joins TRBV19 and TRBJ2-2; the D is unclear. Trimming removed 2 bases at V and 4 bases at J, with 5 bases between. Per the germline V gene, CDR1 is LNHDA and CDR2 is SQIVND (reference sequence). The CDR3 contains 13 residues. CDR3 in DNA: TGTGCCAGTAGTATAACTGTCACCGGGGAGCTGTTTTTT. Translated: CASSITVTGELFF.

This clonotype was recorded at least ten times. J is TRBJ2-5 and V is TRBV10-3, with 9 bases fitting TRBD1. The CDR3 runs to 15 residues. J lost 5 bases, V lost 6 bases, and 10 bases had no gene match. Germline V gene lookup returns CDR1 ENHRY and CDR2 SYGVKD. CDR3 DNA sequence: TGTGCCATCAGCGATCGGACAGGGGTTCGCGAGACCCAGTACTTC. Encoded protein: CAISDRTGVRETQYF.

This clonotype was seen only a few times. V usage is TRBV5-1 and J usage is TRBJ1-1; D is perhaps TRBD1 (6 bases). This CDR3 is built from 15 residues. V dropped 1 base and J dropped 3 bases, with 13 bases sitting between them. In germline, CDR1 is SGHRS, CDR2 YFSETQ. CDR3 DNA sequence: TGCGCCAGCAGCTTGCTCGGGGGGGGCTACACTGAAGCTTTCTTT. Residues: CASSLLGGGYTEAFF.

The chain combines TRBV6-2 or TRBV6-3 with TRBJ2-5, with D possibly TRBD2 on 6 matching bases. Germline V gene lookup returns CDR1 MNHEY and CDR2 SVGEGT. Trimming took off 6 bases at V and 7 bases at J, with 24 bases between the two ends. CDR3 length: 16 amino acids. The CDR3 nucleotides are TGTGCCAGCAGCCGAATCGGACAAGGGGACTTTTGGACCCAGTACTTC. Amino acids: CASSRIGQGDFWTQYF.

The chain has TRBV9 and TRBJ2-2, with a possible D match to TRBD2 (6 bases). This CDR3 is built from 15 residues. Trimming shortened V by 3 bases and J by 0 bases, and 9 bases separated the two germline ends. Per germline, CDR1 SGDLS and CDR2 YYNGEE. In nucleotides, the CDR3 is TGTGCCAGCAGCGGATGGACTACGAACACCGGGGAGCTGTTTTTT. Translation gives CASSGWTTNTGELFF.

In its sample, this clonotype was seen a few times. The chain couples TRBV5-1 to TRBJ1-1; no reliable D call. V was clipped by 2 bases and J by 4 bases, with 9 bases between them. Per the germline V gene, CDR1 is SGHRS and CDR2 is YFSETQ. This CDR3 has 13 amino acids. The CDR3 spells CASSFTKRTEAFF. The DNA of the CDR3 is TGCGCCAGCAGCTTTACCAAGCGCACTGAAGCTTTCTTT. Supplemented by reference TRBV5-1 and TRBJ1-1, the full variable domain reads KAGVTQTPRYLIKTRGQQVTLSCSPISGHRSVSWYQQTPGQGLQFLFEYFSETQRNKGNFPGRFSGRQFSNSRSEMNVSTLELGDSALYLCASSFTKRTEAFFGQGTRLTVV.

The sample holds many counts of this clonotype. The chain joins TRBV7-2 to TRBJ1-5; D call uncertain. Germline CDR1 and CDR2: SGHTA and FQGNSA. The CDR3 covers 13 residues. With 3 bases removed from V and 4 bases from J, the gap between germline ends came to 7 bases. CDR3 in amino acids: CASSFYSNQPQHF. CDR3 DNA sequence: TGTGCCAGCAGCTTTTATTCGAATCAGCCCCAGCATTTT.

This clonotype was picked up many times. This chain joins TRBV7-3 and TRBJ2-1; no firm D call. V was pared by 1 base and J by 9 bases, with 10 bases between. The CDR3 extends over 13 amino acids. Germline CDR1 and CDR2: SGHTA and FQGTGA. The CDR3 sequence: CASSLKGRSEQFF. The CDR3 DNA reads as TGTGCCAGCAGCTTAAAGGGTAGGAGTGAGCAGTTCTTC.

This clonotype was seen repeatedly, ten times or more. This rearrangement joins TRBV5-1 to TRBJ2-1, with 10 bases fitting TRBD2. The CDR3 is 14 residues long. From germline, CDR1 is SGHRS and CDR2 YFSETQ. Unmatched junction bases numbered 3, after V lost 4 bases and J lost 5 bases. CDR3 protein: CASSPGTSDNEQFF. The CDR3 DNA reads as TGCGCCAGCAGCCCTGGGACTAGCGACAATGAGCAGTTCTTC.

This clonotype was seen a few times. The chain couples TRBV20-1 to TRBJ1-5; tentative D call: TRBD1 (6 bases). CDR3 size: 13 residues. The germline V and J ends were trimmed by 3 bases and 11 bases, with 17 bases remaining between them. Germline CDR1 DFQATT, CDR2 SNEGSKA (reference sequence). This chain's CDR3 is CSASRDKGRAQHF. CDR3 sequence (DNA): TGCAGTGCTAGCCGGGACAAAGGACGGGCCCAGCATTTT.

This clonotype was seen repeatedly, ten times or more. This CDR3 reads CASSWTGLTGELFF. The CDR3 DNA sequence: TGTGCCAGCAGTTGGACAGGACTCACCGGGGAGCTGTTTTTT. The V and J genes are TRBV12-3 or TRBV12-4 and TRBJ2-2, with TRBD1 matching over 7 bases. Trimming took 4 bases from V and 4 from J; bases not matched to a gene: 3. The CDR3 consists of 14 residues.

This clonotype appeared a few times. The chain has TRBV12-3 or TRBV12-4 and TRBJ2-5; a possible D gene is TRBD1 (7 bases). The V end was cut by 3 bases, the J end by 7 bases, with 15 bases between. The length of the CDR3 is 14 residues. CDR3 DNA: TGTGCCAGCAGTTTGGGCAGGGGGGAAAGGACCCAGTACTTC. As protein: CASSLGRGERTQYF.

CDR3 coding DNA: TGTGCCAGTACCGCCCCGACAGGGGTTGGAAACACCATATATTTT. The encoded protein is CASTAPTGVGNTIYF. The chain uses TRBV19 and TRBJ1-3, with 8 positions matching TRBD1. Trimming at V came to 7 bases and at J to 3 bases, leaving 8 bases not matched to a gene. The CDR3 covers 15 residues. Germline lookup yields CDR1 LNHDA and CDR2 SQIVND (reference sequence).

This clonotype has a count of ten or more. The chain recombines TRBV6-5 with TRBJ1-1; D ambiguous. V lost 4 bases and J lost 4, with 16 bases in between. The CDR3 contains 15 residues. Germline loops: CDR1 MNHEY, CDR2 SVGAGI. The CDR3: CASSSGTADGTEAFF. The CDR3 DNA reads as TGTGCCAGCAGTTCAGGCACTGCGGATGGCACTGAAGCTTTCTTT.